Each of the 32 T cell receptor beta chains below was sequenced from the same sample in a study of Siglec-9 on CD8 T cells in melanoma (dated by TCRdb to the late 2010s). Libraries were constructed by the immunoSEQ multiplex PCR assay. This is the immuneACCESS table as TCRdb keeps it, with only in-frame sequences that have V and J called. A part of the clones is gone; compared with another copy, unresolved V genes explain less than half, and the rest is unexplained. The sample contains about 36,000 clones, about four fifths of them found a single time. The ten top clones hold roughly 1.8% of the sample. Sequencing was performed on Siglec-9- CD8+ T cells sorted from blood. The cell subset or site label of this sample denotes: CD8 T cells lacking Siglec-9. Receptors were obtained from a human donor in good health.

The V gene is TRBV11-2, the J gene TRBJ2-2; no clear D. CDR1 is SGHAT, CDR2 FQNNGV, per germline. CDR3 length: 13 amino acids. Trimming stripped 0 bases from V and 9 bases from J, with 8 bases between. The CDR3 coding sequence is TGTGCCAGCAGCTTAGAGCGGCGCCGGGAGCTGTTTTTT. Translation gives CASSLERRRELFF.

The chain carries TRBV5-3 and TRBJ2-1; 7 bases fit TRBD2. TRBV5-3 is identified as an open reading frame with a role that is uncertain. CDR3 length: 15 residues. V trimming: 5 bases; J trimming: 4 bases; junction bases outside the gene matches: 9. In DNA, the CDR3 is TGTGCCAGAAGACCAAGGACTAGACGTTACAATGAGCAGTTCTTC. It is translated as CARRPRTRRYNEQFF.

V is TRBV7-9 and J is TRBJ2-7, with a weak D call TRBD2 (6 bases). The ends were cut back, 1 base at V and 5 bases at J, with 12 bases in the middle. Germline lookup yields CDR1 SEHNR and CDR2 FQNEAQ (reference sequence). The CDR3 spans 14 residues. The CDR3: CASSLGPGVDEQYF. The CDR3 DNA sequence: TGTGCCAGCAGCTTAGGCCCGGGGGTCGACGAGCAGTACTTC.

The CDR3: CASSFETGGYEQYF. The CDR3 coding sequence is TGCGCCAGCAGCTTTGAGACAGGGGGCTACGAGCAGTACTTC. The gene calls are TRBV5-1 and TRBJ2-7, with 9 bases aligning to TRBD1. V was pared by 2 bases and J by 3 bases, with 3 bases of the junction left unmatched. The CDR3 extends over 14 amino acids. In germline, CDR1 is SGHRS, CDR2 YFSETQ. The full variable domain, rest sourced from reference TRBV5-1 and TRBJ2-7, is KAGVTQTPRYLIKTRGQQVTLSCSPISGHRSVSWYQQTPGQGLQFLFEYFSETQRNKGNFPGRFSGRQFSNSRSEMNVSTLELGDSALYLCASSFETGGYEQYFGPGTRLTVT.

The chain recombines TRBV4-1 with TRBJ1-2, with 9 bases fitting TRBD1. Germline V gene lookup returns CDR1 MGHRA and CDR2 YSYEKL. V shed 4 bases, J shed 4 bases, and the junction held 7 bases outside the gene matches. The CDR3 covers 15 residues. The DNA for the CDR3 is TGCGCCAGCAGCCTTCGACAGGGGGATATCTATGGCTACACCTTC. Its translation: CASSLRQGDIYGYTF.

This sequence joins TRBV29-1 and TRBJ2-1, with a weak D call TRBD1 (6 bases). The germline V gene has CDR1 SQVTM and CDR2 ANQGSEA. The CDR3 length is 14 residues. V shed 0 bases and J shed 0 bases, with 6 bases lying between them. CDR3 sequence (DNA): TGCAGCGTTGAAGAGGACAGCTCCTACAATGAGCAGTTCTTC. Amino acids: CSVEEDSSYNEQFF.

Here the CDR3 reads CASQSPGQALNEQFF. The CDR3 region has the DNA TGTGCCTCACAATCCCCGGGACAGGCCCTCAATGAGCAGTTCTTC. The V gene is TRBV10-3, the J gene TRBJ2-1; 8 bases agree with TRBD1. CDR1 ENHRY and CDR2 SYGVKD come from the germline V gene. CDR3 length: 15 residues. V was pared by 11 bases and J by 6 bases, with 15 bases of the junction left unmatched.

The chain joins TRBV6-1 to TRBJ2-7, with D maybe TRBD1 (6 bases). The CDR3 has 15 residues. CDR1 and CDR2 (germline): MNHNS, SASEGT. Trimming removed 1 base from V and 4 bases from J, with 14 bases in between. The CDR3 reads CASSEGAGVEYEQYF. As DNA, the CDR3 is TGTGCCAGCAGTGAAGGAGCAGGGGTCGAATACGAGCAGTACTTC.

The chain combines TRBV4-2 with TRBJ2-1; TRBD2 matches at 10 bases. The trim removed 3 bases at V and 9 bases at J, leaving 20 bases unmatched. This CDR3 is 19 amino acids long. The germline gives CDR1 LGHNA, CDR2 YNFKEQ. The CDR3 DNA follows: TGTGCCAGCAGCCACGCGTCTCGGGCTAGCGGGAGAGGTTCCGGTGAGCAGTTCTTC. Translation gives CASSHASRASGRGSGEQFF.

The rearrangement links TRBV6-5 to TRBJ2-7; 7 bases are shared with TRBD1. Unmatched junction bases numbered 3, after V lost 4 bases and J lost 0 bases. CDR3 length equals 14 residues. Germline CDR1 reads MNHEY; CDR2 reads SVGAGI. The DNA of the CDR3 is TGTGCCAGCAGTTCATGGGACAGCTCCTACGAGCAGTACTTC. This sequence encodes CASSSWDSSYEQYF.

The chain combines TRBV7-9 with TRBJ2-3; D is perhaps TRBD2 (6 bases). CDR3 length equals 14 residues. V was trimmed by 2 bases and J by 4 bases, leaving 10 bases between them. Germline values: CDR1 SEHNR, CDR2 FQNEAQ (reference sequence). The CDR3 nucleotides read TGTGCCAGCAGCTTACCCCCGGGGGCAGATACGCAGTATTTT. Amino acid sequence: CASSLPPGADTQYF. The entire variable domain, with the rest obtained from reference TRBV7-9 and TRBJ2-3, is as follows: DTGVSQNPRHKITKRGQNVTFRCDPISEHNRLYWYRQTLGQGPEFLTYFQNEAQLEKSRLLSDRFSAERPKGSFSTLEIQRTEQGDSAMYLCASSLPPGADTQYFGPGTRLTVL.

V is TRBV10-3 and J is TRBJ1-4, with a tentative D call TRBD1 (6 bases). This CDR3 spans 14 amino acids. Germline lookup yields CDR1 ENHRY and CDR2 SYGVKD. Trimming stripped 6 bases from V and 3 bases from J, with 11 bases between. The CDR3 bases are TGTGCCATCAGCCCACAGGGCCCTAATGAAAAACTGTTTTTT. It codes for CAISPQGPNEKLFF.

The rearrangement joins TRBV25-1 to TRBJ2-1; possible D gene TRBD1, 5 bases. CDR1 is MGHDK, CDR2 SYGVNS, per germline. The CDR3 consists of 13 residues. Trimming shortened V by 2 bases and J by 5 bases, and 7 bases separated the two germline ends. CDR3 sequence reads: CASSEDRDNEQFF. Written as DNA, the CDR3 is TGTGCCAGCAGTGAAGACAGAGACAATGAGCAGTTCTTC.

Turning to this clone: This same CDR3 is encoded by further DNA sequences in the sample. The rearrangement joins TRBV27 to TRBJ2-7; 9 bases match TRBD2. Germline loops: CDR1 MNHEY, CDR2 SMNVEV (reference sequence). V shed 0 bases and J 2 bases; nucleotides not matched to a gene: 2. The CDR3 runs 15 residues. DNA for the CDR3: TGTGCCAGCAGTTTATCGCGGGGGGGGGCCTACGAGCAGTACTTC. This encodes CASSLSRGGAYEQYF.

This clone has only a few counts. The chain has TRBV19 and TRBJ1-5; a weak D match, TRBD1 (5 bases). V shed 3 bases and J shed 7 bases, with 13 bases lying between them. Looked up from germline, CDR1 is LNHDA and CDR2 is SQIVND (reference sequence). The CDR3 is 14 amino acids. In nucleotides, the CDR3 is TGTGCCAGTAGTATTGGGGGAAGCGGACAGCCCCAGCATTTT. This gives the protein CASSIGGSGQPQHF.

This clone occurred a few times. The genes are TRBV19 and TRBJ1-5; no definite D call. The germline V and J ends were trimmed by 5 bases and 8 bases, with 19 bases remaining between them. The CDR3 sequence is 15 residues long. Germline V lookup: CDR1 LNHDA, CDR2 SQIVND (reference sequence). CDR3 in amino acids: CASSPQGGWGEPQHF. The CDR3 bases are TGTGCCAGTAGTCCCCAAGGAGGTTGGGGAGAGCCCCAGCATTTT.

In this sample, this clone turned up a few times. The rearrangement uses TRBV4-2 and TRBJ1-1, with 7 positions matching TRBD1. The CDR3 is 16 residues long. J was trimmed by 2 bases and V by 0 bases; bases with no gene match: 6. Germline lookup yields CDR1 LGHNA and CDR2 YNFKEQ. The DNA for the CDR3 is TGTGCCAGCAGCCAAGATGCGGGACAGAAAAACACTGAAGCTTTCTTT. Its translation is CASSQDAGQKNTEAFF.

The genes are TRBV11-2 and TRBJ1-2, with D perhaps matching TRBD1 (5 bases). V was clipped by 1 base and J by 2 bases, with 14 bases between them. CDR1 is SGHAT and CDR2 is FQNNGV in the germline V gene. CDR3 length: 16 residues. CDR3 amino acids: CASSLVSGAPNYGYTF. The CDR3 bases are TGTGCCAGCAGCTTAGTATCCGGGGCCCCAAACTATGGCTACACCTTC.

This clone came up once. The chain employs TRBV4-1 and TRBJ2-7, with 8 bases that match TRBD2. V was clipped by 1 base and J by 5 bases; unmatched bases: 10. The CDR3 totals 16 residues. Germline V CDR1 and CDR2: MGHRA, YSYEKL. The CDR3 sequence is CASSQVLAGGKDEQYF. CDR3 coding DNA: TGCGCCAGCAGCCAAGTTCTTGCGGGAGGTAAAGACGAGCAGTACTTC.

V usage is TRBV28 and J usage is TRBJ2-3; 12 bases align to TRBD1. CDR1 and CDR2 (germline): MDHEN, SYDVKM. Trimming cost V 2 bases and J 2 bases; bases outside gene matches: 20. The CDR3 sequence is 22 residues long. The CDR3 region is CASSLDQGQGAGTLFNTDTQYF. DNA for the CDR3: TGTGCCAGCAGTTTAGACCAGGGACAGGGGGCGGGAACCCTTTTCAACACAGATACGCAGTATTTT.

The chain has TRBV7-8 and TRBJ1-1; D gene ambiguous. Germline V lookup: CDR1 SGHVS, CDR2 FQNEAQ. The CDR3 sequence is 14 residues long. V lost 4 bases and J lost 5, with 14 bases in between. The CDR3 sequence: CASSSTRGWTEAFF. CDR3 coding DNA: TGTGCCAGCAGCTCCACCCGCGGGTGGACTGAAGCTTTCTTT. Together with reference TRBV7-8 and TRBJ1-1, the CDR3 gives the full variable domain: GAGVSQSPRYKVAKRGQDVALRCDPISGHVSLFWYQQALGQGPEFLTYFQNEAQLDKSGLPSDRFFAERPEGSVSTLKIQRTQQEDSAVYLCASSSTRGWTEAFFGQGTRLTVV.

The chain joins TRBV5-5 to TRBJ2-3; no clear D. CDR1 SGHKS and CDR2 YYEKEE come from the germline V gene (reference sequence). V dropped 1 base and J dropped 4 bases, with 4 bases sitting between them. This CDR3 spans 12 amino acids. DNA of the CDR3: TGTGCCAGCAGCTTGACCCCAGATACGCAGTATTTT. Its protein is CASSLTPDTQYF.

The chain's CDR3 is CASSFLGQDNLGYEQYF. The CDR3, as DNA: TGTGCCAGCAGCTTTCTAGGACAGGATAACCTCGGCTACGAGCAGTACTTC. This chain joins TRBV5-6 and TRBJ2-7; 7 bases fit TRBD1. CDR1 is SGHDT, CDR2 YYEEEE, per germline. V trimming: 2 bases; J trimming: 3 bases; junction bases outside the gene matches: 14. The CDR3 length is 17 residues. Drawing the rest from reference TRBV5-6 and TRBJ2-7, the complete variable domain is DAGVTQSPTHLIKTRGQQVTLRCSPKSGHDTVSWYQQALGQGPQFIFQYYEEEERQRGNFPDRFSGHQFPNYSSELNVNALLLGDSALYLCASSFLGQDNLGYEQYFGPGTRLTVT.

The V and J genes are TRBV7-6 and TRBJ1-1; D may be TRBD1 (6 bases). The V end was cut by 5 bases, the J end by 1 base, with 11 bases between. The germline V gene has CDR1 SGHVS and CDR2 FNYEAQ. The CDR3 consists of 14 residues. CDR3 coding DNA: TGTGCCAGCAGCCGAGGGGGGGCGAACACTGAAGCTTTCTTT. Translated: CASSRGGANTEAFF.

The rearrangement uses TRBV7-9 and TRBJ2-5, with a weak D call TRBD1 (7 bases). The CDR3 spans 15 residues. With 3 bases removed from V and 0 bases from J, the gap between germline ends came to 11 bases. Germline assignment: CDR1 SEHNR and CDR2 FQNEAQ (reference sequence). Written as DNA, the CDR3 is TGTGCCAGCAGCTTTGGAGGGGGCAACCAAGAGACCCAGTACTTC. Protein product: CASSFGGGNQETQYF. The entire variable domain, with the rest obtained from reference TRBV7-9 and TRBJ2-5, is as follows: DTGVSQNPRHKITKRGQNVTFRCDPISEHNRLYWYRQTLGQGPEFLTYFQNEAQLEKSRLLSDRFSAERPKGSFSTLEIQRTEQGDSAMYLCASSFGGGNQETQYFGPGTRLLVL.

This chain joins TRBV6-4 and TRBJ2-3; 7 bases agree with TRBD2. The germline V gene has CDR1 MRHNA and CDR2 SNTAGT. V lost 0 bases to trimming and J lost 3 bases; unmatched junction nucleotides: 3. The CDR3 is made up of 15 amino acids. As DNA, the CDR3 is TGTGCCAGCAGTGACTCCGCGGGAGAGACAGATACGCAGTATTTT. This encodes CASSDSAGETDTQYF.

V gene TRBV27 combines with J gene TRBJ2-1, with 9 bases matching TRBD1. This CDR3 comprises 15 residues. V shed 7 bases, J shed 5 bases, and the junction held 9 bases outside the gene matches. Germline V gene data show CDR1 as MNHEY and CDR2 as SMNVEV (reference sequence). The CDR3 bases are TGTGCCAGCACTCTAACCGGGACAGGGCACAATGAGCAGTTCTTC. As protein: CASTLTGTGHNEQFF.

This chain connects TRBV6-1 to TRBJ1-2; D is uncertain. V was clipped by 2 bases and J by 4 bases, with 11 bases between them. Per the germline V gene, CDR1 is MNHNS and CDR2 is SASEGT. This CDR3 has 14 residues. For the CDR3, the DNA is TGTGCCAGCAGTGAATGGACTTCCAGCTATGGCTACACCTTC. It is translated as CASSEWTSSYGYTF.

The chain combines TRBV27 with TRBJ2-7; the D gene is possibly TRBD1 (6 bases). CDR1 and CDR2 from the germline V gene are MNHEY and SMNVEV (reference sequence). V was trimmed by 0 bases and J by 0 bases, leaving 9 bases between them. This CDR3 contains 15 residues. The chain's CDR3 is CASSLSRGASYEQYF. CDR3 DNA: TGTGCCAGCAGTTTATCCAGGGGCGCCTCCTACGAGCAGTACTTC.

CDR3 nucleotide sequence: TGTGCCAGCAGCAATAGCGGGGTAGACGAGCAGTACTTC. Amino acids: CASSNSGVDEQYF. The chain carries TRBV27 and TRBJ2-7; TRBD2 agrees at 8 bases. Germline lookup yields CDR1 MNHEY and CDR2 SMNVEV (reference sequence). The CDR3 totals 13 residues. With 6 bases clipped from V and 5 bases from J, the junction kept 6 bases outside the gene matches.

The chain recombines TRBV6-1 with TRBJ1-1; D possibly corresponds to TRBD1 (6 bases). This CDR3 has 15 residues. With 2 bases removed from V and 5 bases from J, the gap between germline ends came to 15 bases. CDR1 and CDR2 from the germline V gene are MNHNS and SASEGT. The CDR3 reads CASSESRGASTEAFF. CDR3 coding DNA: TGTGCCAGCAGTGAAAGTCGGGGGGCGTCGACTGAAGCTTTCTTT.

This clone appeared a single time. J is TRBJ1-5 and V is TRBV6-6, with a possible D match to TRBD1 (6 bases). The CDR3 contains 16 residues. V was cut by 1 base and J by 5 bases, with 15 bases left in between. Germline V gene lookup returns CDR1 MNHNY and CDR2 SVGAGI (reference sequence). The DNA of the CDR3 is TGTGCCAGCAGTTACTTCATAAGGGACACCTATCAGCCCCAGCATTTT. Residues: CASSYFIRDTYQPQHF.